The entry below describes one T cell receptor (beta chain). As yet, its antigen is unknown. CD4+ cells were split into CD45RA+ naive and CD45RA-negative memory subsets. This record comes from a study of shared clonotypes between healthy human individuals. Study-wide results and caveats: The donor pool, a small one, limited the genetic and exposure-history diversity represented.

Data came from immunoSEQ multiplex PCR; TCRdb stores just in-frame clones and leaves some out. The table has 170,000 or so clones, 65% to 70% seen once. The CDR3 covers 12 residues. V lost 8 bases and J lost 7, with 14 bases in between. The germline gives CDR1 GTSNPN, CDR2 SVGIG (reference sequence). Sequencing used memory CD4+ T cells sorted from blood. The subset was: CD45RA-negative fraction. The receptor comes from a young man in good health. The chain couples TRBV30 to TRBJ1-4, with D unresolved. CDR3 nucleotide sequence: TGTGCCCTCCTACGGCGGAGTGAAAAACTGTTTTTT. This encodes CALLRRSEKLFF.